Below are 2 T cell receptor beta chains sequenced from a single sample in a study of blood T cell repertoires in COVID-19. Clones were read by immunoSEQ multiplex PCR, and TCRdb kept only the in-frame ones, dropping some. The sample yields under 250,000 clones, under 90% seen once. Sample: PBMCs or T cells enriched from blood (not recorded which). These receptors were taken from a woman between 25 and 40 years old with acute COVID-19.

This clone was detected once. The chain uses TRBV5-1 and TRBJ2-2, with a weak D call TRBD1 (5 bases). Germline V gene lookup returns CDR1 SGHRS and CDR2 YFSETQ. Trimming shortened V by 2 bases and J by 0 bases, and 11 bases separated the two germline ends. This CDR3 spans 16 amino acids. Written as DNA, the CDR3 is TGCGCCAGCAGCTTTAAGGACATAACGAACACCGGGGAGCTGTTTTTT. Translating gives CASSFKDITNTGELFF.

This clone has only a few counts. The CDR3 DNA reads TGTGCCAGCAGATCGACAGGGAACACAGATACGCAGTATTTT. It encodes CASRSTGNTDTQYF. The chain uses TRBV19 and TRBJ2-3; 7 bases are shared with TRBD1. Per the germline V gene, CDR1 is LNHDA and CDR2 is SQIVND (reference sequence). V lost 9 bases to trimming and J lost 2 bases; unmatched junction nucleotides: 8. CDR3 length equals 14 residues.